Included here is one TCR beta chain sequence, with context. As processed by the authors: How many nucleated cells were present was estimated from reference gene primer amplification. Clones were sequenced by immunoSEQ multiplex PCR, and TCRdb holds only the in-frame ones, with some missing. V, J and clone size are those of that table, while D and trimming were read from the DNA. The sample consists of just over 300,000 clones, under 90% of them appearing once. This entry belongs to a study of blood T cell repertoires in COVID-19. About the study: Sites in the United States, Italy and Spain provided acute and convalescent COVID-19 samples.

Participants' reported clinical history set cohort assignment. Sequencing was performed on PBMCs or T cells enriched from blood (not recorded which). The TCR originated in a man aged 30 to 39 who had recovered from COVID-19.

CDR3 nucleotides: TGTGCCAGCAACACTCGGACAGGGAAAGGCTACACCTTC. Translated: CASNTRTGKGYTF. V and J are TRBV5-8 and TRBJ1-2; 8 nucleotides line up with TRBD1. CDR1 and CDR2 (germline): SGHTS, YDEGEE. This CDR3 is built from 13 residues. After removal of 6 bases from V and 8 bases from J, the junction contained 9 bases not matched to a gene.